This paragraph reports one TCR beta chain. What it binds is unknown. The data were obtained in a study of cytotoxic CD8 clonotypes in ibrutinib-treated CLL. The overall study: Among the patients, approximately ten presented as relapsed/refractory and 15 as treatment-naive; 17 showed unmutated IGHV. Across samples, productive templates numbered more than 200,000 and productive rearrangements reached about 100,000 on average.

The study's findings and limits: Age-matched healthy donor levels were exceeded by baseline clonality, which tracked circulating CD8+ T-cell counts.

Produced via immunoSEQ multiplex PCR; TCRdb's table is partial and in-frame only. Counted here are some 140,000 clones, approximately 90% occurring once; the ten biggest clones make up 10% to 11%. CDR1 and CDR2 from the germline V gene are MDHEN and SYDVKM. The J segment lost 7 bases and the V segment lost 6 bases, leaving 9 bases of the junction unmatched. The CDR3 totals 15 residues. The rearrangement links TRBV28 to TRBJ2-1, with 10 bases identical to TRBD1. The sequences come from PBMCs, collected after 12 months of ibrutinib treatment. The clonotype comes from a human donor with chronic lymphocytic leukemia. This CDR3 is CASSPGTGDFNEQFF. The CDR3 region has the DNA TGTGCCAGCAGCCCCGGGACAGGGGATTTTAATGAGCAGTTCTTC. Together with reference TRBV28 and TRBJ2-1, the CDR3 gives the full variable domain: DVKVTQSSRYLVKRTGEKVFLECVQDMDHENMFWYRQDPGLGLRLIYFSYDVKMKEKGDIPEGYSVSREKKERFSLILESASTNQTSMYLCASSPGTGDFNEQFFGPGTRLTVL.